This entry lists 28 T cell receptor beta chains sequenced from one sample in a study of shared clonotypes between healthy human individuals. Sequenced by immunoSEQ multiplex PCR; TCRdb stores in-frame clones only, minus some. Here the sample spans 300,000 to 400,000 clones, over 75% being singletons. The sample comprised memory CD8+ T cells sorted from blood. Subset: CD45RO+ cells pooled with CCR7-negative TemRA cells. These receptors all stem from a man aged 18 to 30 in good health.

The V and J genes are TRBV11-3 and TRBJ2-7, with 10 nucleotides matching TRBD1. CDR3 size: 15 residues. CDR1 is SGHNT and CDR2 is YENEEA in the germline V gene. J lost 3 bases, V lost 5 bases, and 7 bases had no gene match. The CDR3 protein is CASSTGTGAFYEQYF. The CDR3 coding sequence is TGTGCCAGCAGCACCGGGACAGGGGCGTTCTACGAGCAGTACTTC.

The chain links TRBV6-1 to TRBJ2-1; 8 positions match TRBD2. This CDR3 has 15 residues. Germline V gives CDR1 MNHNS, CDR2 SASEGT. Trimming at V came to 3 bases and at J to 4 bases, leaving 5 bases not matched to a gene. CDR3 nucleotides: TGTGCCAGCAGTGATGGAGCGGGGGTTTACAATGAGCAGTTCTTC. Translation: CASSDGAGVYNEQFF.

This clone was counted a single time. The chain links TRBV12-5 to TRBJ2-4; D is unresolved. Germline V gene sequence: CDR1 LGHNT, CDR2 FRNRAP. The V end lost 1 base, the J end lost 2 bases, and 24 bases lay between the germline ends. The CDR3 has 20 amino acids. The CDR3 sequence: CASGLGPYRRRKVPKNIQYF. Written as DNA, the CDR3 is TGTGCTAGTGGTTTGGGTCCGTACAGACGAAGAAAAGTTCCCAAAAACATTCAGTACTTC.

The V and J genes are TRBV5-1 and TRBJ1-2; D perhaps matches TRBD1 (5 bases). V was trimmed by 4 bases and J by 4 bases, leaving 11 bases between them. The CDR3 runs 13 residues. Germline CDR1 reads SGHRS; CDR2 reads YFSETQ. The CDR3, as DNA: TGCGCCAGCAGCCCCGGGGGGATCTATGGCTACACCTTC. This gives the protein CASSPGGIYGYTF.

The chain couples TRBV4-1 to TRBJ2-5; the match to TRBD2 covers 8 bases. The CDR3 runs 15 residues. V was pared by 4 bases and J by 1 base, with 5 bases of the junction left unmatched. Germline CDR1 and CDR2: MGHRA and YSYEKL. In DNA, the CDR3 is TGCGCCAGCAGCCGACGGGAGGGCCCCCAAGAGACCCAGTACTTC. Translated, it gives CASSRREGPQETQYF.

The genes are TRBV9 and TRBJ2-7; either TRBD1 or TRBD2 may supply D (5 bases each). This CDR3 is built from 18 residues. Germline CDR1 reads SGDLS; CDR2 reads YYNGEE. V lost 2 bases to trimming and J lost 6 bases, with 27 bases between them. CDR3 nucleotide sequence: TGTGCCAGCAGCGTGTGGGCTGTTCCCGGACCGGGACCCCTCGAGCAGTACTTC. As protein: CASSVWAVPGPGPLEQYF.

V is TRBV4-1 and J is TRBJ2-7; the D gene is possibly TRBD1 (6 bases). From germline, CDR1 is MGHRA and CDR2 YSYEKL. V was trimmed by 1 base and J by 3 bases, leaving 19 bases between them. The CDR3 has 17 residues. CDR3 nucleotide sequence: TGCGCCAGCAGCCAAGCCCTCGGGCAACAGGGAGACTACGAGCAGTACTTC. This gives the protein CASSQALGQQGDYEQYF.

This clone was counted between two and nine times. The sample has other DNA sequences that encode this CDR3 too. The CDR3 region has the DNA TGCGCCAGCAGCATGGGGGGGGCGCTCGAGCAGTACTTC. Its translation: CASSMGGALEQYF. The chain recombines TRBV5-1 with TRBJ2-7, with a possible D match to TRBD2 (7 bases). The germline V gene has CDR1 SGHRS and CDR2 YFSETQ. Trimming removed 4 bases at V and 6 bases at J, with 14 bases between. The CDR3 sequence is 13 residues long. Based on the CDR3 plus reference TRBV5-1 and TRBJ2-7, the full variable domain is KAGVTQTPRYLIKTRGQQVTLSCSPISGHRSVSWYQQTPGQGLQFLFEYFSETQRNKGNFPGRFSGRQFSNSRSEMNVSTLELGDSALYLCASSMGGALEQYFGPGTRLTVT.

The rearrangement links TRBV28 to TRBJ2-7; tentative D call: TRBD2 (5 bases). Germline CDR1 reads MDHEN; CDR2 reads SYDVKM. The CDR3 contains 14 residues. Deletions cut 5 bases from V and 2 bases from J, with 13 bases between. Written as DNA, the CDR3 is TGTGCCAGCAGTCTCTGGGGAGAGACCTACGAGCAGTACTTC. Translating it yields CASSLWGETYEQYF.

V gene TRBV6-5 combines with J gene TRBJ2-1, with TRBD1 identical over 7 bases. Germline lookup yields CDR1 MNHEY and CDR2 SVGAGI. This CDR3 is built from 14 residues. V lost 3 bases and J lost 4; bases outside the gene matches: 3. The CDR3 nucleotides are TGTGCCAGCAGTTATACAGGGGAGTACAATGAGCAGTTCTTC. Its translation: CASSYTGEYNEQFF.

The CDR3 is CASGQGAFDGYTF. The DNA for the CDR3 is TGTGCCAGCGGGCAGGGGGCATTCGATGGCTACACCTTC. The chain couples TRBV6-5 to TRBJ1-2, with TRBD1 matching 8 bases. Germline V gives CDR1 MNHEY, CDR2 SVGAGI. CDR3 length: 13 residues. V was clipped by 8 bases and J by 6 bases; unmatched bases: 8.

The rearrangement links TRBV28 to TRBJ1-4, with D perhaps TRBD1 (5 bases). The CDR3 contains 12 residues. Trimming left V 7 bases short and J 6 bases short, with 9 bases between. Germline V lookup: CDR1 MDHEN, CDR2 SYDVKM. This CDR3 is CASIGADEKLFF. The CDR3 DNA follows: TGTGCCAGCATCGGGGCCGATGAAAAACTGTTTTTT.

J is TRBJ2-7 and V is TRBV7-9, with D possibly matching TRBD1 (5 bases). The length of the CDR3 is 16 residues. The V and J ends lost 7 bases and 2 bases respectively, with 21 bases between them. Germline CDR1 and CDR2: SEHNR and FQNEAQ (reference sequence). The CDR3 loop is CASTRPGLGAPYEQYF. The CDR3, as DNA: TGTGCCAGCACCCGTCCCGGATTAGGGGCACCCTACGAGCAGTACTTC.

V usage is TRBV7-9 and J usage is TRBJ2-1; D unclear. V shed 5 bases and J shed 5 bases, with 7 bases lying between them. This CDR3 region has 12 residues. Per germline, CDR1 SEHNR and CDR2 FQNEAQ (reference sequence). The CDR3 is CASSGLNNEQFF. The CDR3 nucleotides are TGTGCCAGCAGCGGGCTGAACAATGAGCAGTTCTTC. The whole variable domain, filled in from reference TRBV7-9 and TRBJ2-1, reads DTGVSQNPRHKITKRGQNVTFRCDPISEHNRLYWYRQTLGQGPEFLTYFQNEAQLEKSRLLSDRFSAERPKGSFSTLEIQRTEQGDSAMYLCASSGLNNEQFFGPGTRLTVL.

V gene TRBV4-1 combines with J gene TRBJ2-1, with 9 bases that match TRBD1. CDR1 MGHRA and CDR2 YSYEKL come from the germline V gene. The CDR3 runs 17 residues. Trimming removed 0 bases from V and 8 bases from J; junction bases left unmatched: 11. The CDR3 loop reads CASSQEQGTGYQDEQFF. Written as DNA, the CDR3 is TGCGCCAGCAGCCAAGAACAGGGGACAGGGTATCAGGATGAGCAGTTCTTC.

The chain joins TRBV7-9 to TRBJ2-1; D gene ambiguous. V was trimmed by 4 bases and J by 7 bases, leaving 17 bases between them. The CDR3 has 15 residues. CDR1 is SEHNR and CDR2 is FQNEAQ in the germline V gene (reference sequence). CDR3 sequence (DNA): TGTGCCAGCAGCTCCGCCCGTTTGGCTTCTAATGAGCAGTTCTTC. Translating gives CASSSARLASNEQFF.

This clone was observed a single time. This chain links TRBV5-1 with TRBJ2-2; D perhaps matches TRBD1 (5 bases). The germline V gene encodes CDR1 SGHRS and CDR2 YFSETQ. The V and J ends lost 2 bases and 6 bases respectively, with 8 bases between them. CDR3 length: 13 amino acids. CDR3 coding DNA: TGCGCCAGCAGCTTCAGGGCGGCCGGGGAGCTGTTTTTT. As protein: CASSFRAAGELFF.

For the CDR3, the DNA is TGTGCCAGCAGCTTAGTTGGTAGCCAGACCGAGCAGTACTTC. Its translation: CASSLVGSQTEQYF. The gene calls are TRBV7-2 and TRBJ2-7; no reliable D call. V lost 1 base to trimming and J lost 6 bases, with 13 bases between them. The CDR3 consists of 14 residues. In germline, CDR1 is SGHTA, CDR2 FQGNSA.

The chain has TRBV27 and TRBJ2-3; D ambiguous. In germline, CDR1 is MNHEY, CDR2 SMNVEV (reference sequence). The CDR3 spans 11 residues. V was pared by 4 bases and J by 6 bases, with 5 bases between. As DNA, the CDR3 is TGTGCCAGCAGTTGGGCGGATACGCAGTATTTT. Amino acid sequence: CASSWADTQYF.

The genes are TRBV6-1 and TRBJ1-5; D is possibly TRBD1 (6 bases). The CDR3 has 14 residues. Germline CDR1 is MNHNS and CDR2 is SASEGT. V lost 5 bases and J 6 bases, leaving 14 bases between the germline ends. The CDR3, as DNA: TGTGCCAGCAGTTCCTTGACAGGAGGTCAGCCCCAGCATTTT. It codes for CASSSLTGGQPQHF.

The chain links TRBV9 to TRBJ1-2; perhaps TRBD1 as D (6 bases). CDR3 length: 14 residues. In germline, CDR1 is SGDLS, CDR2 YYNGEE. The V end lost 4 bases, the J end lost 3 bases, and 13 bases lay between the germline ends. For the CDR3, the DNA is TGTGCCAGCAGCCCCTCGGGGGGGCACTATGGCTACACCTTC. Amino acid sequence: CASSPSGGHYGYTF.

The rearrangement uses TRBV10-3 and TRBJ2-2; D ambiguous. Germline lookup yields CDR1 ENHRY and CDR2 SYGVKD. The V and J ends lost 11 bases and 6 bases respectively, with 19 bases between them. CDR3 length: 14 amino acids. The CDR3 coding sequence is TGTGCCGCCACAGACACGGCGGCGGCCGGGGAGCTGTTTTTT. As protein: CAATDTAAAGELFF.

This chain joins TRBV4-1 and TRBJ1-5, with TRBD1 matching 7 bases. Germline values: CDR1 MGHRA, CDR2 YSYEKL. The CDR3 has 16 amino acids. V was pared by 4 bases and J by 0 bases, with 6 bases of the junction left unmatched. The CDR3 sequence is CASSPREGASNQPQHF. The CDR3 nucleotides are TGCGCCAGCAGCCCTCGCGAGGGGGCTAGCAATCAGCCCCAGCATTTT.

The rearrangement links TRBV5-1 to TRBJ1-3; 9 nucleotides match TRBD1. The CDR3 runs to 16 residues. V trimming: 4 bases; J trimming: 4 bases; junction bases outside the gene matches: 9. Germline V gives CDR1 SGHRS, CDR2 YFSETQ. CDR3: CASSPPGQGEGNTIYF. The CDR3 DNA reads as TGCGCCAGCAGCCCCCCGGGACAGGGTGAGGGAAACACCATATATTTT.

The genes are TRBV7-9 and TRBJ2-7, with D uncertain. Germline V CDR1 and CDR2: SEHNR, FQNEAQ (reference sequence). Trimming left V 0 bases short and J 6 bases short, with 12 bases between. The CDR3 length is 14 residues. The CDR3, as DNA: TGTGCCAGCAGCTTAGCGGGGTCGCCCTCCGAGCAGTACTTC. Its translation: CASSLAGSPSEQYF.

This clone was observed a single time. This chain links TRBV27 with TRBJ2-2, with 7 positions matching TRBD1. Trimming removed 5 bases from V and 1 base from J; junction bases left unmatched: 7. Per the germline V gene, CDR1 is MNHEY and CDR2 is SMNVEV (reference sequence). The length of the CDR3 is 16 residues. CDR3 region: CASSDRTGLNTGELFF. In nucleotides, the CDR3 is TGTGCCAGCAGTGACCGGACAGGACTGAACACCGGGGAGCTGTTTTTT.

This clone was picked up a small number of times. The V gene is TRBV2, the J gene TRBJ2-7; 11 nucleotides align to TRBD2. Germline V gene data show CDR1 as SNHLY and CDR2 as FYNNEI. The CDR3 covers 15 residues. Unmatched junction bases numbered 9, after V lost 6 bases and J lost 5 bases. The DNA for the CDR3 is TGTGCCAGCAGCCCTGATAGCGGGAGGGCCCACGAGCAGTACTTC. Translated: CASSPDSGRAHEQYF.

The chain employs TRBV28 and TRBJ1-5, with unresolved D. The germline gives CDR1 MDHEN, CDR2 SYDVKM. CDR3 length: 15 residues. V shed 6 bases and J shed 4 bases, with 16 bases lying between them. The chain's CDR3 is CASSLYGRLNQPQHF. The CDR3 bases are TGTGCCAGCAGCCTATACGGACGGCTTAATCAGCCCCAGCATTTT.